This T cell receptor (beta chain) originates from a study of blood T cell repertoires in COVID-19. Overall study context: Sites in the United States, Italy and Spain provided acute and convalescent COVID-19 samples. Sample material is recorded as cDNA or gDNA derived from T cells, B-cell-depleted T cells, or PBMCs.

Looked up from germline, CDR1 is LNHDA and CDR2 is SQIVND (reference sequence). This CDR3 is built from 12 residues. A note on this clone: At one of its ends the junction is not consistent with the germline gene, which may arise from a read error.

Per the original data handling: Amplified reference gene primers provided the basis for estimating nucleated cell counts. Libraries were prepared by immunoSEQ multiplex PCR; TCRdb keeps only in-frame clonotypes and omits some of them. V and J calls plus clone size are reproduced from that table; the DNA served to infer D and trimming. Here the sample spans 60,000 to 80,000 clones, approximately 88% being singletons. What was sequenced was peripheral blood. The origin of this receptor is a human donor in a cohort sampled during active COVID-19. The V gene is TRBV19, the J gene TRBJ2-7; 8 nucleotides align to TRBD1. The CDR3 nucleotides read TGTGCCAGTAGTCGAAAGACAGGGGCTGAAGTCTTC. Translating gives CASSRKTGAEVF.